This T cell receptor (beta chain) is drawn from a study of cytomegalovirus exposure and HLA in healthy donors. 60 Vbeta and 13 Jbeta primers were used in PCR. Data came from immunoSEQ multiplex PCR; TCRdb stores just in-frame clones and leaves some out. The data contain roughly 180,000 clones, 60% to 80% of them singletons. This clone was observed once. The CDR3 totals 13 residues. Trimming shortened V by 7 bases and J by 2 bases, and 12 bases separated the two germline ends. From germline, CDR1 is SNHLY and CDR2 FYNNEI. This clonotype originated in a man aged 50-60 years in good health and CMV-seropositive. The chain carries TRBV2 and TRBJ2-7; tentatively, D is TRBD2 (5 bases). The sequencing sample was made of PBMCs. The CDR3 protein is CASIKRETYEQYF. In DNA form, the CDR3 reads TGTGCCAGCATCAAAAGGGAGACCTACGAGCAGTACTTC. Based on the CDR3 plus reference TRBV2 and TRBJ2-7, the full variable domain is EPEVTQTPSHQVTQMGQEVILRCVPISNHLYFYWYRQILGQKVEFLVSFYNNEISEKSEIFDDQFSVERPDGSNFTLKIRSTKLEDSAMYFCASIKRETYEQYFGPGTRLTVT.